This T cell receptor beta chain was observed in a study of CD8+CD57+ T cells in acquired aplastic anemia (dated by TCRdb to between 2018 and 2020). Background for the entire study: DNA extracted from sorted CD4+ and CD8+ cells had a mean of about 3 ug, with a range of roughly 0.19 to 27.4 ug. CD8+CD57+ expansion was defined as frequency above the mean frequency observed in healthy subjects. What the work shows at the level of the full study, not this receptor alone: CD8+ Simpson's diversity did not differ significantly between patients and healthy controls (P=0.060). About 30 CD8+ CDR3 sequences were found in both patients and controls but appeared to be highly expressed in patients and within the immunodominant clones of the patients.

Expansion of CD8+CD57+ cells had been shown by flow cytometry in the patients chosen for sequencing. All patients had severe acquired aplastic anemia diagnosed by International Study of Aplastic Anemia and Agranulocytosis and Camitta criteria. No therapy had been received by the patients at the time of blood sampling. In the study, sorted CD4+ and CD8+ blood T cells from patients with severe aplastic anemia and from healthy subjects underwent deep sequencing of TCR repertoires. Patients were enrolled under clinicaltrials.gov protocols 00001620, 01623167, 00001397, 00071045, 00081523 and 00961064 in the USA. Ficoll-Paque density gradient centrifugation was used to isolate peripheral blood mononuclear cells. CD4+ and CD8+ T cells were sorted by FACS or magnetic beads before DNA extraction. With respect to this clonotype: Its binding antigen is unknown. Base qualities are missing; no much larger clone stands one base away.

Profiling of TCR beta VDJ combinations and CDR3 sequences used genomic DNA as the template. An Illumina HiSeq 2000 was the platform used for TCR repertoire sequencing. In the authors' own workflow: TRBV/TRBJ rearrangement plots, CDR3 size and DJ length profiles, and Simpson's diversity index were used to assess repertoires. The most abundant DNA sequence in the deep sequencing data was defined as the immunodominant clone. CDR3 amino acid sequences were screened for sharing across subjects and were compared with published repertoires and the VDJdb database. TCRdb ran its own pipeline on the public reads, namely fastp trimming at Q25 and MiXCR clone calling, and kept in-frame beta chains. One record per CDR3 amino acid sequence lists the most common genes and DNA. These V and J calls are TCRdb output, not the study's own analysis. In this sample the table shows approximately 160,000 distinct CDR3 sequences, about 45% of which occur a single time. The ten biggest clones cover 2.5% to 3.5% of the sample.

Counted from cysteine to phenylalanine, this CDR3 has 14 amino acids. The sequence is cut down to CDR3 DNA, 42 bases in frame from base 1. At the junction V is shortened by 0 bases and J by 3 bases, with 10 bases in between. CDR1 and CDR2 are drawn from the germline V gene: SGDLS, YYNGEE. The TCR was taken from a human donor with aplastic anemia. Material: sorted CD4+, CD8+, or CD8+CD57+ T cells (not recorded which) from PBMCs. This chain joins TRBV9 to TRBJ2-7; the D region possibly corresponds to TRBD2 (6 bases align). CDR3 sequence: CASSVGQEGYEQYF. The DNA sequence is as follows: TGTGCCAGCAGCGTAGGCCAGGAGGGCTACGAGCAGTACTTC.